The 26 T cell receptor beta chains in this list originate from one sample, sequenced in a study of T cell therapy after organ transplantation. The assay was immunoSEQ multiplex PCR, and TCRdb's table has in-frame clones only and misses some. The sample lists about 48,000 clones; about 95% were seen once. These TCRs' antigens remain unknown. The source material was CD8+ T cells from blood, sampled before autologous CMV-specific T cell therapy. The receptors were gathered from a human patient who had received a solid organ transplant and had CMV disease.

The J gene is TRBJ2-7, the V gene TRBV5-4; D is perhaps TRBD1 or TRBD2 (5 bases each). The CDR3 is 14 residues long. V lost 3 bases and J 4 bases, leaving 14 bases between the germline ends. In germline, CDR1 is SGHNT, CDR2 YYREEE (reference sequence). CDR3: CASSWGFGEYEQYF. CDR3 sequence (DNA): TGTGCCAGCAGCTGGGGGTTTGGGGAGTACGAGCAGTACTTC. The whole variable domain, remainder taken from reference TRBV5-4 and TRBJ2-7, is ETGVTQSPTHLIKTRGQQVTLRCSSQSGHNTVSWYQQALGQGPQFIFQYYREEENGRGNFPPRFSGLQFPNYSSELNVNALELDDSALYLCASSWGFGEYEQYFGPGTRLTVT.

This chain uses TRBV6-5 with TRBJ2-2, with D perhaps TRBD1 (5 bases). V shed 2 bases and J shed 15 bases, with 25 bases lying between them. This CDR3 contains 16 residues. The germline V gene encodes CDR1 MNHEY and CDR2 SVGAGI. The CDR3 sequence is CASSYTKKGNTGWVFF. The CDR3 DNA sequence: TGTGCCAGCAGTTACACGAAAAAGGGGAACACCGGGTGGGTGTTTTTT.

This chain uses TRBV30 with TRBJ2-3, with 12 bases lining up with TRBD2. Germline V gene data show CDR1 as GTSNPN and CDR2 as SVGIG (reference sequence). V was clipped by 8 bases and J by 2 bases; unmatched bases: 5. This CDR3 contains 14 residues. CDR3 loop: CAHGLAGSTDTQYF. In DNA form, the CDR3 reads TGTGCCCACGGACTAGCGGGATCCACAGATACGCAGTATTTT.

V and J are TRBV6-1 and TRBJ1-1; TRBD1 matches at 11 bases. J was trimmed by 4 bases and V by 8 bases; bases with no gene match: 6. CDR3 length: 14 amino acids. The V gene's germline CDR1 is MNHNS and CDR2 SASEGT. The CDR3 protein is CASDLGTGGTEAFF. Written as DNA, the CDR3 is TGTGCCAGCGACCTAGGGACAGGGGGCACTGAAGCTTTCTTT.

The genes are TRBV5-4 and TRBJ2-1, with unresolved D. This CDR3 contains 12 residues. V lost 6 bases and J 7 bases, leaving 11 bases between the germline ends. CDR1 is SGHNT, CDR2 YYREEE, per germline (reference sequence). The CDR3 coding sequence is TGTGCCAGCACCCTCAGTATGAATGAGCAGTTCTTC. Translating it yields CASTLSMNEQFF.

The chain recombines TRBV5-4 with TRBJ2-7; TRBD2 matches at 10 bases. The CDR3 is 15 amino acids. Looked up from germline, CDR1 is SGHNT and CDR2 is YYREEE (reference sequence). Germline trimming cut 5 bases from V and 2 bases from J; bases unmatched to any gene: 7. The CDR3 DNA follows: TGTGCCAGCAGTGAAGGACTAGCGGCACCCTACGAGCAGTACTTC. It is translated as CASSEGLAAPYEQYF.

The DNA of the CDR3 is TGTGCCAGCAGTCCCACGTTAGCGGGCACCTACGAGCAGTACTTC. As protein: CASSPTLAGTYEQYF. The chain is built from TRBV6-5 and TRBJ2-5, with 7 bases matching TRBD2. The end of the DNA aligns better with TRBJ2-7, so the J call may be wrong. The CDR3 loop spans 15 amino acids. CDR1 MNHEY and CDR2 SVGAGI come from the germline V gene.

The CDR3 DNA reads TGTGCCAGCAGTGAAGCGTTCGGCTCCTACAATGAGCAGTTCTTC. This translates into CASSEAFGSYNEQFF. The rearrangement uses TRBV6-1 and TRBJ2-1; no reliable D call. CDR3 length: 15 residues. Germline assignment: CDR1 MNHNS and CDR2 SASEGT. Trimming removed 0 bases from V and 0 bases from J, with 6 bases in between.

V and J are TRBV4-1 and TRBJ1-1; D not resolved. The CDR3 is made up of 13 amino acids. V lost 3 bases and J lost 4, with 9 bases in between. CDR1 is MGHRA, CDR2 YSYEKL, per germline. The CDR3 loop is CASSQILGTEAFF. The CDR3 bases are TGCGCCAGCAGCCAGATCTTGGGCACTGAAGCTTTCTTT.

This rearrangement joins TRBV6-6 to TRBJ2-2; weak D call: TRBD2 (6 bases). From germline, CDR1 is MNHNY and CDR2 SVGAGI (reference sequence). The CDR3 is 15 residues long. Between the trimmed V and J ends, which lost 0 bases and 6 bases, there was a span of 11 bases. CDR3 residues: CASSYSPDYPGELFF. DNA of the CDR3: TGTGCCAGCAGTTACTCCCCGGACTACCCCGGGGAGCTGTTTTTT.

The V and J genes are TRBV7-3 and TRBJ2-5; no clear D gene. The CDR3 has 14 amino acids. Germline V lookup: CDR1 SGHTA, CDR2 FQGTGA. Trimming shortened V by 4 bases and J by 3 bases, and 12 bases separated the two germline ends. The CDR3 loop reads CASSYRIWEETQYF. The CDR3 DNA sequence: TGTGCCAGCAGCTACCGGATTTGGGAAGAGACCCAGTACTTC.

CDR3 in amino acids: CASSRGDEQYF. The CDR3 DNA reads TGTGCCAGCAGCCGAGGGGACGAGCAGTACTTC. J is TRBJ2-7 and V is TRBV9; D may match TRBD1 or TRBD2 (5 bases each). Germline loops: CDR1 SGDLS, CDR2 YYNGEE. The CDR3 covers 11 residues. Trimming cost V 4 bases and J 5 bases, with 7 bases left between them.

The chain is built from TRBV7-3 and TRBJ1-2, with a weak D call TRBD1 (5 bases). V lost 2 bases to trimming and J lost 3 bases, with 7 bases between them. CDR3 length: 13 amino acids. In germline, CDR1 is SGHTA, CDR2 FQGTGA. CDR3 region: CASSLQGDYGYTF. The CDR3, as DNA: TGTGCCAGCAGCTTACAGGGTGACTATGGCTACACCTTC.

In its sample, this clone was seen once. The rearrangement uses TRBV29-1 and TRBJ2-7; TRBD2 matches 10 bases. V was pared by 3 bases and J by 1 base, with 0 bases of the junction left unmatched. This CDR3 is 13 amino acids long. CDR1 is SQVTM, CDR2 ANQGSEA, per germline. CDR3: CSVEGLASYEQYF. In DNA form, the CDR3 reads TGCAGCGTTGAGGGACTAGCGTCCTACGAGCAGTACTTC.

This rearrangement joins TRBV2 to TRBJ1-2; the D gene is possibly TRBD1 (5 bases). In germline, CDR1 is SNHLY, CDR2 FYNNEI. V was shortened by 4 bases and J by 1 base, with 13 bases between the two germline ends. The CDR3 has 15 amino acids. Written as DNA, the CDR3 is TGTGCCAGCAGTGGAATAGGGGACGATAACTATGGCTACACCTTC. This encodes CASSGIGDDNYGYTF.

The rearrangement uses TRBV27 and TRBJ2-7; weak D call: TRBD2 (5 bases). This CDR3 has 14 residues. Trimming pared 4 bases from V and 7 bases from J, leaving 17 bases between. Looked up from germline, CDR1 is MNHEY and CDR2 is SMNVEV (reference sequence). The DNA for the CDR3 is TGTGCCAGCAGTTCAAATCCCGGGATTGGGGAGCAGTACTTC. Its translation is CASSSNPGIGEQYF.

This clone has a single count. This rearrangement joins TRBV7-9 to TRBJ1-5; TRBD1 matches at 9 bases. Germline trimming cut 5 bases from V and 2 bases from J; bases unmatched to any gene: 10. The CDR3 has 17 residues. From germline, CDR1 is SEHNR and CDR2 FQNEAQ (reference sequence). CDR3 DNA: TGTGCCAGCAGCGCCCCAGACAGGGGGACTGGCAATCAGCCCCAGCATTTT. It yields the protein CASSAPDRGTGNQPQHF.

The rearrangement links TRBV18 to TRBJ1-1; D gene ambiguous. Germline lookup yields CDR1 KGHSH and CDR2 LQKENI. CDR3 length equals 13 residues. V was clipped by 3 bases and J by 1 base, with 6 bases between them. The CDR3 DNA reads as TGTGCCAGCTCACCCGACTGGAACACTGAAGCTTTCTTT. Encoded protein: CASSPDWNTEAFF.

This chain connects TRBV29-1 to TRBJ2-7; D remains ambiguous. The length of the CDR3 is 11 residues. V lost 3 bases and J 4 bases, leaving 7 bases between the germline ends. Germline CDR1 reads SQVTM; CDR2 reads ANQGSEA. The CDR3 loop is CSVETGYEQYF. The DNA for the CDR3 is TGCAGCGTTGAGACCGGGTACGAGCAGTACTTC.

The chain recombines TRBV30 with TRBJ1-4; TRBD1 might be the D (5 bases). CDR3 length equals 14 residues. V gave up 1 base and J gave up 14 bases, with 20 bases separating them. Germline CDR1 and CDR2: GTSNPN and SVGIG (reference sequence). The CDR3 nucleotides read TGTGCCTGGAGTGAGGGACGGCTAATGAAAGGGCTGTTTTTT. Amino acid sequence: CAWSEGRLMKGLFF.

The rearrangement uses TRBV5-1 and TRBJ2-1; 8 nucleotides agree with TRBD1. Trimming at V came to 0 bases and at J to 8 bases, leaving 13 bases not matched to a gene. The CDR3 spans 17 residues. Germline-derived CDR1 and CDR2 are SGHRS and YFSETQ. The CDR3 loop reads CASSLERTGFGLYEQFF. The DNA for the CDR3 is TGCGCCAGCAGCTTGGAGCGGACAGGGTTCGGTTTATATGAGCAGTTCTTC.

The sample holds one count of this clone. The chain employs TRBV6-1 and TRBJ2-1; tentatively, D is TRBD2 (5 bases). The germline V gene encodes CDR1 MNHNS and CDR2 SASEGT. The CDR3 totals 13 residues. With 5 bases removed from V and 12 bases from J, the gap between germline ends came to 17 bases. The CDR3 sequence is CASSLLRPEGQFF. The CDR3 DNA is TGTGCCAGCAGTTTGTTAAGGCCCGAGGGGCAGTTCTTC.

CDR3 in amino acids: CASSYSGGPYEQYF. CDR3 bases: TGTGCCAGCAGTTACAGCGGAGGCCCCTACGAGCAGTACTTC. The rearrangement joins TRBV6-5 to TRBJ2-7; tentatively, D is TRBD2 (5 bases). With 2 bases removed from V and 2 bases from J, the gap between germline ends came to 10 bases. The CDR3 totals 14 residues. Germline V CDR1 and CDR2: MNHEY, SVGAGI.

This chain joins TRBV2 and TRBJ2-7; TRBD2 matches 7 bases. The CDR3 consists of 15 residues. Trimming at V came to 6 bases and at J to 0 bases, leaving 8 bases not matched to a gene. The germline V gene encodes CDR1 SNHLY and CDR2 FYNNEI. The CDR3 DNA reads as TGTGCCAGCAGGATCAGCGGGGCGACCTCCTACGAGCAGTACTTC. It yields the protein CASRISGATSYEQYF.

The J gene is TRBJ2-2, the V gene TRBV11-2; D is uncertain. CDR1 and CDR2 from the germline V gene are SGHAT and FQNNGV. Trimming removed 0 bases from V and 6 bases from J, with 11 bases in between. CDR3 length: 15 amino acids. In DNA form, the CDR3 reads TGTGCCAGCAGCTTAGAGCGCGGTAGTCCCGGGGAGCTGTTTTTT. Residues: CASSLERGSPGELFF.

The V and J genes are TRBV4-1 and TRBJ1-4; no definite D call. CDR1 is MGHRA, CDR2 YSYEKL, per germline. V gave up 0 bases and J gave up 0 bases, with 11 bases separating them. This CDR3 contains 17 residues. The CDR3 here is CASSQERRVATNEKLFF. The CDR3 region has the DNA TGCGCCAGCAGCCAAGAGCGGAGGGTCGCAACTAATGAAAAACTGTTTTTT.